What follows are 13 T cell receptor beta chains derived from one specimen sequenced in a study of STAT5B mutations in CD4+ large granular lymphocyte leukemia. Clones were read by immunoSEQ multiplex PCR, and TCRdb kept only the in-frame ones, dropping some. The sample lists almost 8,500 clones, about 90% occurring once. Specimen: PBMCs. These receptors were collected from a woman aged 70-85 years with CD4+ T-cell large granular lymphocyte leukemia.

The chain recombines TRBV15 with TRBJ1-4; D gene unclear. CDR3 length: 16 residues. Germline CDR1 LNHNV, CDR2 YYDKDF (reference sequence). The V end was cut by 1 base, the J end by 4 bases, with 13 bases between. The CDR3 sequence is CATSRGQYFGNEKLFF. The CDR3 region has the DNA TGTGCCACCAGCAGAGGTCAATACTTTGGTAATGAAAAACTGTTTTTT.

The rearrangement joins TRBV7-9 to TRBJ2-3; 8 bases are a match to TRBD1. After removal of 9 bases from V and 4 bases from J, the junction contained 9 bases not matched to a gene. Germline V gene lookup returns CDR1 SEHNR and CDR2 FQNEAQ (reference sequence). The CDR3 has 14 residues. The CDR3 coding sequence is TGTGCCAGTTTGCGACAGGGGAATTCAGATACGCAGTATTTT. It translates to CASLRQGNSDTQYF.

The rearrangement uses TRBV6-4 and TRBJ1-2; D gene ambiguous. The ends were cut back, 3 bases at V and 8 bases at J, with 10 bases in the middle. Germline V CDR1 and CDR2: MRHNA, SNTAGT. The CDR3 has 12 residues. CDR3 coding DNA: TGTGCCAGCAGTGAGCTTGATGGAGGCTACACCTTC. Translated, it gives CASSELDGGYTF.

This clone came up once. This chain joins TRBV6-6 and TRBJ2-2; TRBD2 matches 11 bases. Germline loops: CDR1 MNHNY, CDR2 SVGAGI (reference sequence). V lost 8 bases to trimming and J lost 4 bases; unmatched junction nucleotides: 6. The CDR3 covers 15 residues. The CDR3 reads CASVAGGPVTGELFF. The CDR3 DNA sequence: TGTGCCAGCGTAGCGGGGGGGCCCGTCACCGGGGAGCTGTTTTTT.

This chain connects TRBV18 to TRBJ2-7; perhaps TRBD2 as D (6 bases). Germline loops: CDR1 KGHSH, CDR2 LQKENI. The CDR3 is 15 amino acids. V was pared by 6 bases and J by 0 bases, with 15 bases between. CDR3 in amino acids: CASSPLEGSSYEQYF. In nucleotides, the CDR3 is TGTGCCAGCTCCCCATTGGAGGGTAGCTCCTACGAGCAGTACTTC.

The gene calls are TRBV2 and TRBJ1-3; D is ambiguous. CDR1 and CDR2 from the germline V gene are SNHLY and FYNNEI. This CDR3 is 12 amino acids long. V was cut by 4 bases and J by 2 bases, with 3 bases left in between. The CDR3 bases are TGTGCCAGCAGTGCAGCTGGAAACACCATATATTTT. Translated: CASSAAGNTIYF.

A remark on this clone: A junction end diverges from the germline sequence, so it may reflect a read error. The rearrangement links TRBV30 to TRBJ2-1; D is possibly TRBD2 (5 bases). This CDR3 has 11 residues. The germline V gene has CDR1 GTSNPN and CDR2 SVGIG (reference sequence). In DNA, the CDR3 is TGTGCCTGGCGCTCCCCGACTACTCGACTCTTC. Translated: CAWRSPTTRLF.

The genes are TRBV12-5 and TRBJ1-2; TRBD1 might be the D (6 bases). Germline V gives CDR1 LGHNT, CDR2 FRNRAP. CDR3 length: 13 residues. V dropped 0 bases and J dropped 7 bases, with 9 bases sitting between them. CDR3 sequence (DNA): TGTGCTAGTGGTTTGGTAGGACAGACTGGCTACACCTTC. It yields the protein CASGLVGQTGYTF.

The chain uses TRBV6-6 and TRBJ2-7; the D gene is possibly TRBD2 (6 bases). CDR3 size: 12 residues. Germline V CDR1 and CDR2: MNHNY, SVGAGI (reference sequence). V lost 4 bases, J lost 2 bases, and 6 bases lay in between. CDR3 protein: CASSSGAYEQYF. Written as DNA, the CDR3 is TGTGCCAGCAGTTCGGGAGCCTACGAGCAGTACTTC.

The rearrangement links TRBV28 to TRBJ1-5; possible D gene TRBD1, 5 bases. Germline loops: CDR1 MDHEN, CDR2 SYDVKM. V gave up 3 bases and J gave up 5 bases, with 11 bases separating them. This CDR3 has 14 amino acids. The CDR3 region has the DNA TGTGCCAGCAGTTTGACGGGGGGTCATCAGCCCCAGCATTTT. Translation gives CASSLTGGHQPQHF.

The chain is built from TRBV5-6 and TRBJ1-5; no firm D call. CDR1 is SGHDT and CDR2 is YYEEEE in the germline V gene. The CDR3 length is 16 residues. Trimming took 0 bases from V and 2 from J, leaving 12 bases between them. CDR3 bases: TGTGCCAGCAGCTTGGGGCCCCCAGTGGGCAATCAGCCCCAGCATTTT. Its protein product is CASSLGPPVGNQPQHF.

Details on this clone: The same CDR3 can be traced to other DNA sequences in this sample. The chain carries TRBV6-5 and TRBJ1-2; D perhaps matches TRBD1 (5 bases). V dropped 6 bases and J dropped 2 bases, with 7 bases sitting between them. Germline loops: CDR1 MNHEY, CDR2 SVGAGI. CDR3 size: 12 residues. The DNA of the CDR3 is TGTGCCAGCAGGGACACCAACTATGGCTACACCTTC. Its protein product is CASRDTNYGYTF.

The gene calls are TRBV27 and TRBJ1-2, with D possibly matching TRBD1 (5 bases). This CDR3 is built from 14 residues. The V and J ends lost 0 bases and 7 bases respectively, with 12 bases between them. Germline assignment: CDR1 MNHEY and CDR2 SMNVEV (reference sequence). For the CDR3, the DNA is TGTGCCAGCAGTTTATCGGGGGGTTTCGTTGGCTACACCTTC. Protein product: CASSLSGGFVGYTF.